These T cell receptor beta chains were read from a single sample in a study of shared clonotypes between healthy human individuals. Libraries were prepared by immunoSEQ multiplex PCR; TCRdb keeps only in-frame clonotypes and omits some of them. The sample has 2 million to 2.5 million clones, under 95% seen once; the top ten hold roughly 0.36%. The specimen sequenced was naive CD4+ T cells from PBMCs. These receptors all stem from a young man in good health. Some clones in this sample may be carry-over from other donors' samples. The CDR3 runs from the conserved cysteine through the conserved F or W. A D gene is named only where the DNA matches it firmly. Expanded clones are given a class, and other clones once, few, many or no size at all.

TRBD2 | TRBJ2-7 | TRBV4-2 | - | CASSQDIRGLAGGGEQYF | TGTGCCAGCAGCCAAGATATAAGAGGTCTAGCGGGAGGCGGGGAGCAGTACTTC
- | TRBJ2-2 | TRBV28 | - | CASSFSAAGTGELFF | TGTGCCAGCAGTTTCTCGGCAGCGGGCACCGGGGAGCTGTTTTTT
TRBD2 | TRBJ2-4 | TRBV4-3 | - | CASSRREGIAKNIQYF | TGCGCCAGCAGCCGAAGGGAGGGGATAGCCAAAAACATTCAGTACTTC
- | TRBJ1-2 | TRBV25-1 | - | CASSESGNYGYTF | TGTGCCAGCAGTGAATCGGGGAACTATGGCTACACCTTC
- | TRBJ1-5 | TRBV15 | few | CATSRGNQPQHF | TGTGCCACCAGCAGGGGGAATCAGCCCCAGCATTTT
- | TRBJ1-2 | TRBV7-9 | - | CASSRTGDNRGYTF | TGTGCCAGCAGTCGGACGGGGGACAACCGTGGCTACACCTTC
TRBD2 | TRBJ2-7 | TRBV7-2 | - | CASSLEWASGSYEQYF | TGTGCCAGCAGCTTAGAATGGGCTAGCGGGAGCTACGAGCAGTACTTC
- | TRBJ1-4 | TRBV6-1 | - | CASNLDKSNEKLFF | TGTGCCAGCAACCTCGACAAGTCTAATGAAAAACTGTTTTTT
- | TRBJ2-3 | TRBV5-1 | - | CASSWARGSMNTQYF | TGCGCCAGCAGCTGGGCCCGAGGAAGTATGAATACGCAGTATTTT
TRBD1 | TRBJ2-7 | TRBV15 | - | CATSNGQGRAYEQYF | TGTGCCACCAGCAACGGACAGGGGAGAGCCTACGAGCAGTACTTC
- | TRBJ2-1 | TRBV28 | - | CASSLESWPKFF | TGTGCCAGCAGTTTGGAGAGTTGGCCCAAGTTCTTC
- | TRBJ2-3 | TRBV5-1 | - | CASRPGLTPDTQYF | TGCGCCAGCAGGCCGGGCCTTACCCCAGATACGCAGTATTTT
- | TRBJ1-2 | TRBV6-1 | - | CASSEGNRAGRRYGYTF | TGTGCCAGCAGTGAAGGAAACAGGGCAGGGAGGCGCTATGGCTACACCTTC
- | TRBJ2-7 | TRBV15 | once | CATSRDVFRILDF | TGTGCCACCAGCAGAGATGTCTTCCGGATCCTTGACTTC
- | TRBJ2-3 | TRBV28 | - | CASTPGTSGYTQYF | TGTGCCAGCACTCCCGGGACCTCTGGGTATACGCAGTATTTT
TRBD2 | TRBJ2-1 | TRBV7-3 | - | CASSLTSGRMGRGEQFF | TGTGCCAGCAGCTTAACAAGCGGGAGAATGGGGCGAGGTGAGCAGTTCTTC
- | TRBJ1-1 | TRBV28 | - | CASIQNTEAFF | TGTGCCAGCATTCAGAACACTGAAGCTTTCTTT
- | TRBJ2-3 | TRBV6-1 | - | CASSTSATSTDTQYF | TGTGCCAGCAGTACGTCTGCGACTAGCACAGATACGCAGTATTTT
- | TRBJ1-1 | TRBV7-2 | - | CASSLLSQNTEAFF | TGTGCCAGCAGCTTACTAAGTCAGAACACTGAAGCTTTCTTT
- | TRBJ1-6 | TRBV28 | - | CASSLGHPNSPLHF | TGTGCCAGCAGTCTCGGACACCCCAATTCACCCCTCCACTTT
TRBD1 | TRBJ2-7 | TRBV10-3 | - | CAIRQGTGGTYEQYF | TGTGCCATCAGACAGGGGACAGGGGGGACCTACGAGCAGTACTTC
- | TRBJ1-2 | TRBV18 | - | CASSPQKNYGYTF | TGTGCCAGCTCACCACAGAAAAACTATGGCTACACCTTC